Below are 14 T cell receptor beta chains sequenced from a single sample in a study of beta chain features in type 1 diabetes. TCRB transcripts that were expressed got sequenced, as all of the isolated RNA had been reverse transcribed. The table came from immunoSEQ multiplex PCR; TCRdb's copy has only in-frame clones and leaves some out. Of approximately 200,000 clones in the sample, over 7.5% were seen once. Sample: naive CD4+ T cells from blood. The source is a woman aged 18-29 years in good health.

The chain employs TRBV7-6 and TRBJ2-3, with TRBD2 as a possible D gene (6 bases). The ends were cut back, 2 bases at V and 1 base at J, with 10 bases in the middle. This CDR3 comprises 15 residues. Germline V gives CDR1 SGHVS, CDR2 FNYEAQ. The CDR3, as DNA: TGTGCCAGCAGCTTATCGGGACTGCGCACAGATACGCAGTATTTT. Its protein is CASSLSGLRTDTQYF.

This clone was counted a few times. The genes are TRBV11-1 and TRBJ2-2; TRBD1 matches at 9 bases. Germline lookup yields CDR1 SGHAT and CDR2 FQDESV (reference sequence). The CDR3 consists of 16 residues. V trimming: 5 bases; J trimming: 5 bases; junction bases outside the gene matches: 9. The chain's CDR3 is CASSPNRGLITGELFF. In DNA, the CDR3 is TGTGCCAGCAGCCCGAACAGGGGGCTAATAACCGGGGAGCTGTTTTTT.

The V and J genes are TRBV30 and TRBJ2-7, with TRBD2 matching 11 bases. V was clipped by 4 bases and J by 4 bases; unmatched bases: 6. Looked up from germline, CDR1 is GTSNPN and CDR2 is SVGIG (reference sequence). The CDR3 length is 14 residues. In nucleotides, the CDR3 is TGTGCCTGGAATATGGGACTAGCGGTTTACGAGCAGTACTTC. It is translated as CAWNMGLAVYEQYF.

The CDR3 coding sequence is TGTGCCAGCACCTCACTGGTGAAAGAGCAGTTCTTC. Protein: CASTSLVKEQFF. The rearrangement joins TRBV6-1 to TRBJ2-1; D remains unclear. V lost 7 bases and J lost 10, with 14 bases in between. The CDR3 sequence is 12 residues long. The germline V gene encodes CDR1 MNHNS and CDR2 SASEGT.

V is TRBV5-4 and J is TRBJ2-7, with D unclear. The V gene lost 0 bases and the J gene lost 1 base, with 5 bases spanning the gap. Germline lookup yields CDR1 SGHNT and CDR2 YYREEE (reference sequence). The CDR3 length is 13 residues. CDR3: CASSLGHSYEQYF. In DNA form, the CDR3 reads TGTGCCAGCAGCTTGGGACATTCCTACGAGCAGTACTTC.

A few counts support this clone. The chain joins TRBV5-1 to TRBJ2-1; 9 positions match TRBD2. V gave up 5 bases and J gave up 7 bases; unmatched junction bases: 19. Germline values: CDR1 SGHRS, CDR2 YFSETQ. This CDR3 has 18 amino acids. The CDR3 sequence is CASSPGALAGYLLNEQFF. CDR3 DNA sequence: TGCGCCAGCAGTCCTGGGGCGCTAGCGGGATATTTGTTGAATGAGCAGTTCTTC.

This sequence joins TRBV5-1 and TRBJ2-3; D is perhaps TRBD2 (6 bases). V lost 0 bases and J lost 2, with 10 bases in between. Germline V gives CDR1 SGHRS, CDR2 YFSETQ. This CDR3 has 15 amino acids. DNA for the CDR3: TGCGCCAGCAGCTTGGATACGCGGGACACAGATACGCAGTATTTT. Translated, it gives CASSLDTRDTDTQYF.

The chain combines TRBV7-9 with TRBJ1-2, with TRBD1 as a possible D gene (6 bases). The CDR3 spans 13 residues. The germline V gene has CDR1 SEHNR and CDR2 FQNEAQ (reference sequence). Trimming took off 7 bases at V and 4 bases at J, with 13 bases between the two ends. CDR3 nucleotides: TGTGCCAGCAACTCAGGGGCAATCTATGGCTACACCTTC. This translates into CASNSGAIYGYTF.

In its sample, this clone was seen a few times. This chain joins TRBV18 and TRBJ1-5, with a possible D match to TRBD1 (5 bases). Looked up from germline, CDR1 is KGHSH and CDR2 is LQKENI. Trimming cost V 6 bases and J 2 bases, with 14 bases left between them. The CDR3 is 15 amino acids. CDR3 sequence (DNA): TGTGCCAGCTCCCCCCGGCAGGGCGGCAATCAGCCCCAGCATTTT. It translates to CASSPRQGGNQPQHF.

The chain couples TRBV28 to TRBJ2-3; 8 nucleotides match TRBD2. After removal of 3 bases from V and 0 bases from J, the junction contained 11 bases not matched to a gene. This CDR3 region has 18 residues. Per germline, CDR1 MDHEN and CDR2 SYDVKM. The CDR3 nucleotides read TGTGCCAGCAGTTTGACCGTCTCGGAGCGGGGGAGCACAGATACGCAGTATTTT. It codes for CASSLTVSERGSTDTQYF.

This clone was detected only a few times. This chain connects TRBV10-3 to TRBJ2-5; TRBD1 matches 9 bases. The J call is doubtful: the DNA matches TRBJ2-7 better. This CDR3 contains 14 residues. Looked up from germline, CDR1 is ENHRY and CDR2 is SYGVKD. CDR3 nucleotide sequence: TGTGCCATCAGCCCGGACAGGGGTTCCTACGAGCAGTACTTC. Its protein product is CAISPDRGSYEQYF.

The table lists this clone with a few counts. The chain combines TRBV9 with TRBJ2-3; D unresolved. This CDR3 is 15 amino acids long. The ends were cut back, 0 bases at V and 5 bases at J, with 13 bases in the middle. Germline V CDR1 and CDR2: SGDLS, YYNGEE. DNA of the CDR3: TGTGCCAGCAGCGTAGCCTCCGGGTCATTAGATACGCAGTATTTT. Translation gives CASSVASGSLDTQYF. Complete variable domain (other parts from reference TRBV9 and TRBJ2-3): DSGVTQTPKHLITATGQRVTLRCSPRSGDLSVYWYQQSLDQGLQFLIQYYNGEERAKGNILERFSAQQFPDLHSELNLSSLELGDSALYFCASSVASGSLDTQYFGPGTRLTVL.

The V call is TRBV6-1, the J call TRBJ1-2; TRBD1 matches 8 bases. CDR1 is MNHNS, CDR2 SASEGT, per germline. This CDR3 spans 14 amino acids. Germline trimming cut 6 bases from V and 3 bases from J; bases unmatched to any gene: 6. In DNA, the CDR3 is TGTGCCAGCAGCAGGACAGGGTTACACTATGGCTACACCTTC. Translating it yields CASSRTGLHYGYTF.

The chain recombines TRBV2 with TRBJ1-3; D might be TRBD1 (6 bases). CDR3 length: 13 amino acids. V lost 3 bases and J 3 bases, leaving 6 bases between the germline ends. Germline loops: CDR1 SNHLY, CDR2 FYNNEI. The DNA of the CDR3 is TGTGCCAGCAGTGACAGGGGTGGAAACACCATATATTTT. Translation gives CASSDRGGNTIYF. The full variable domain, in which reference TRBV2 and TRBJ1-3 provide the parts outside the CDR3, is EPEVTQTPSHQVTQMGQEVILRCVPISNHLYFYWYRQILGQKVEFLVSFYNNEISEKSEIFDDQFSVERPDGSNFTLKIRSTKLEDSAMYFCASSDRGGNTIYFGEGSWLTVV.